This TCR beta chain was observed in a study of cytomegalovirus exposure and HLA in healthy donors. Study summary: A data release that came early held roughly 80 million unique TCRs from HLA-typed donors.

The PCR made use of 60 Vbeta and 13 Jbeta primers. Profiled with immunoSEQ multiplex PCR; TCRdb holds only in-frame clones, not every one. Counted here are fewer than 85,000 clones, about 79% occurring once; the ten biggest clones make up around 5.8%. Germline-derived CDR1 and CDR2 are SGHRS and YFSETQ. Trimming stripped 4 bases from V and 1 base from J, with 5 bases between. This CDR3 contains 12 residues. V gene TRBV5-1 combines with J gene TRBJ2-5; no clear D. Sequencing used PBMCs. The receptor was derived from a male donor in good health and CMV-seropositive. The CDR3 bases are TGCGCCAGCAGCACGGTCCAAGAGACCCAGTACTTC. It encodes CASSTVQETQYF.